Each of the 8 T cell receptor beta chains below was sequenced from the same sample in a study of response to subunit inactivated influenza vaccine. One entry per CDR3 protein results from TCRdb running MiXCR on the RT-PCR reads. The table lists approximately 490,000 distinct CDR3 sequences, approximately 7.7% of them singletons. Sample: PBMCs from blood, taken roughly 24 months after vaccination. All receptors derive from a man in his fifties or sixties who received an inactivated influenza vaccine.

J is TRBJ2-7 and V is TRBV6-6; no definite D call. The length of the CDR3 is 12 residues. Germline-derived CDR1 and CDR2 are MNHNY and SVGAGI (reference sequence). Trimming shortened V by 0 bases and J by 7 bases, and 7 bases separated the two germline ends. CDR3 residues: CASSYSGSEQYF. CDR3 coding DNA: TGTGCCAGCAGTTACTCAGGGTCGGAGCAGTACTTC.

In its sample, this clonotype was seen many times. CDR3 sequence (DNA): TGTGCCAGCTCACCTCCCGGGGGCTATGGCTACACCTTC. It yields the protein CASSPPGGYGYTF. The rearrangement links TRBV18 to TRBJ1-2; possible D gene TRBD1, 5 bases. Trimming cost V 3 bases and J 4 bases, with 9 bases left between them. There are 13 residues in the CDR3. Germline CDR1 KGHSH, CDR2 LQKENI.

This clonotype has a handful of counts. This rearrangement joins TRBV9 to TRBJ2-7; 14 bases line up with TRBD2. Germline V lookup: CDR1 SGDLS, CDR2 YYNGEE. This CDR3 is 17 amino acids long. J lost 0 bases, V lost 4 bases, and 6 bases had no gene match. This chain's CDR3 is CASSPGTSGRFSYEQYF. The DNA of the CDR3 is TGTGCCAGCAGCCCAGGGACTAGCGGGAGATTCTCCTACGAGCAGTACTTC.

This clonotype has at least ten counts. The chain employs TRBV7-2 and TRBJ2-5; 9 positions match TRBD2. Germline V gene data show CDR1 as SGHTA and CDR2 as FQGNSA. V shed 1 base, J shed 5 bases, and the junction held 5 bases outside the gene matches. The CDR3 runs to 15 residues. CDR3 protein: CASSLDAGGQETQYF. The DNA for the CDR3 is TGTGCCAGCAGCTTAGATGCGGGGGGGCAGGAGACCCAGTACTTC.

This clonotype has only a few counts. The V and J genes are TRBV3-1 and TRBJ2-3; 10 bases map to TRBD2. The length of the CDR3 is 15 residues. Germline V gene lookup returns CDR1 LGHDT and CDR2 YNNKEL (reference sequence). V gave up 3 bases and J gave up 7 bases; unmatched junction bases: 7. CDR3 nucleotide sequence: TGTGCCAGCAGCCATACTAGCGGGGTTCTGTATACGCAGTATTTT. Translation: CASSHTSGVLYTQYF.

This chain uses TRBV7-9 with TRBJ1-6; D remains ambiguous. The CDR3 contains 14 residues. V lost 5 bases, J lost 10 bases, and 15 bases lay in between. Germline assignment: CDR1 SEHNR and CDR2 FQNEAQ (reference sequence). CDR3 DNA sequence: TGTGCCAGCAGCAACCGTGAAGGGCGGTCACCCCTCCACTTT. Its translation is CASSNREGRSPLHF.

The sample holds many counts of this clonotype. The rearrangement links TRBV4-2 to TRBJ1-1; no definite D call. There are 17 residues in the CDR3. Germline loops: CDR1 LGHNA, CDR2 YNFKEQ. The V gene lost 1 base and the J gene lost 7 bases, with 22 bases spanning the gap. The CDR3 spells CASSQGLPTSEAVEAFF. DNA of the CDR3: TGTGCCAGCAGCCAAGGTCTCCCCACGTCCGAAGCGGTTGAAGCTTTCTTT.

This clonotype was found many times. V is TRBV12-3 or TRBV12-4 and J is TRBJ1-1; no clear D gene. Trimming removed 8 bases from V and 8 bases from J, with 12 bases in between. The CDR3 is 11 amino acids. CDR3 amino acids: CASGSIGEAFF. As DNA, the CDR3 is TGTGCCAGCGGTTCTATCGGAGAAGCTTTCTTT.